This T cell receptor (beta chain) was retrieved from a study of T cell responses to AZD1222 COVID-19 vaccine. Note on this clone: The antigen remains undetermined.

Produced via immunoSEQ multiplex PCR; TCRdb's table is partial and in-frame only. The data show approximately 150,000 clones, roughly 87% seen once. General study results and limits: The study identified only a handful of AZD1222 recipients as seropositive at baseline. With two AZD1222 doses given, Spike-specific TCR breadth and depth both rose. No day 14 peak samples; only post-peak repertoires were characterized.

The sequence came from an adult in good health. The material was peripheral blood, obtained on day 0 of AZD1222 vaccination.

CDR3 nucleotide sequence: TGTGCCAGCGGCAGGGGGATGTTTTCACCCCTCCACTTT. Its translation: CASGRGMFSPLHF. The genes are TRBV6-5 and TRBJ1-6; 7 bases are a match to TRBD1. The V segment lost 8 bases and the J segment 9 bases; nucleotides outside the gene matches: 7. Per germline, CDR1 MNHEY and CDR2 SVGAGI. The CDR3 spans 13 residues.